This T cell receptor (beta chain) was captured in a study of blood T cell repertoires in COVID-19. Study-level information: The cDNA or gDNA used as material had been derived from T cells, B-cell-depleted T cells, or PBMCs.

Per the original data handling: Estimated nucleated cell counts came from reference gene primer amplification. The repertoire was sequenced with immunoSEQ multiplex PCR; TCRdb's copy has only in-frame clones and lacks some. V, J and clone size were drawn from that table, and D and trimming were deduced from the DNA. Here the sample spans about 110,000 clones, about four fifths being singletons. The germline V gene has CDR1 SEHNR and CDR2 FQNEAQ (reference sequence). CDR3 length: 14 amino acids. The V end was cut by 5 bases, the J end by 7 bases, with 12 bases between. The sample was peripheral blood. This rearrangement joins TRBV7-9 to TRBJ1-6; a weak D match, TRBD1 (6 bases). The sequence came from a woman aged 60-75 years with acute or convalescent COVID-19. The CDR3 bases are TGTGCCAGCAGCCGGGACACCAAGAATTCACCCCTCCACTTT. Protein product: CASSRDTKNSPLHF.